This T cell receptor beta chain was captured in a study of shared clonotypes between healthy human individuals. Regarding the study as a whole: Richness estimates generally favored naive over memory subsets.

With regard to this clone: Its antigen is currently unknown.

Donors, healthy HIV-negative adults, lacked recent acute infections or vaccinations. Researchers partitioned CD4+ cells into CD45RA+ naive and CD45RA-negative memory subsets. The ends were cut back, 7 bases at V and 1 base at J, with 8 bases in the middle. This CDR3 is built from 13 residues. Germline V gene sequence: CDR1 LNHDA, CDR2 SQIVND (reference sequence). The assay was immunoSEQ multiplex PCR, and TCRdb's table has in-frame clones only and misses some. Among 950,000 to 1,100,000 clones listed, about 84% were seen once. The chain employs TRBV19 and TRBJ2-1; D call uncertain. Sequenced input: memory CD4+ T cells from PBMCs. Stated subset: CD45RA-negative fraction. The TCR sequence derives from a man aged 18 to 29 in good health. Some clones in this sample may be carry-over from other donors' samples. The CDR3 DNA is TGTGCCAGTACGCACCGGTCCTACAATGAGCAGTTCTTC. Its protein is CASTHRSYNEQFF.